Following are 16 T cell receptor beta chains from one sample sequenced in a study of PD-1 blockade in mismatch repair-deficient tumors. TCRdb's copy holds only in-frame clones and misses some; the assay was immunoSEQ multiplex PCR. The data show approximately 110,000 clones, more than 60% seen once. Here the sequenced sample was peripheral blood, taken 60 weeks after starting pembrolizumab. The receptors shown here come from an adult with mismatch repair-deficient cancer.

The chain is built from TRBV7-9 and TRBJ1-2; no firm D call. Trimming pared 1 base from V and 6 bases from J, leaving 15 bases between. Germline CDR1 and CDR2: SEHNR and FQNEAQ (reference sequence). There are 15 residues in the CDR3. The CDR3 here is CASSLGPGRFDGYTF. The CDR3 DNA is TGTGCCAGCAGCTTAGGCCCGGGCCGATTCGATGGCTACACCTTC.

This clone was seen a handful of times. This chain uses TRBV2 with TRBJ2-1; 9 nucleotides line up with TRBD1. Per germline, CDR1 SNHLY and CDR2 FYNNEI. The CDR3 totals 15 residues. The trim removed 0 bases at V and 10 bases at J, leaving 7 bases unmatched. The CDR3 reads CASSEAGQGSREQFF. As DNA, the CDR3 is TGTGCCAGCAGTGAAGCGGGACAGGGCTCTAGGGAGCAGTTCTTC. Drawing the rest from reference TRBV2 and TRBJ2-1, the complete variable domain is EPEVTQTPSHQVTQMGQEVILRCVPISNHLYFYWYRQILGQKVEFLVSFYNNEISEKSEIFDDQFSVERPDGSNFTLKIRSTKLEDSAMYFCASSEAGQGSREQFFGPGTRLTVL.

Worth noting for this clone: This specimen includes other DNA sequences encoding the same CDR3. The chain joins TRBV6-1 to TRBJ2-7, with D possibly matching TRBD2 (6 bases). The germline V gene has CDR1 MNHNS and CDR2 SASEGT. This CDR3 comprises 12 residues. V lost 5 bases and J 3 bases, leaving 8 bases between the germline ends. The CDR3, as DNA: TGTGCCAGCAGTCCCGGGGGCTACGAGCAGTACTTC. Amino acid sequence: CASSPGGYEQYF.

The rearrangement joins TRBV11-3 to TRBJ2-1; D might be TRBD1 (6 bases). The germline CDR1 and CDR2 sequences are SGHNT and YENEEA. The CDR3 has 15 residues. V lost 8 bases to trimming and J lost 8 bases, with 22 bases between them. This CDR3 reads CASALGAGSRDEQFF. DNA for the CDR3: TGTGCCAGCGCGCTGGGGGCTGGGAGCCGCGATGAGCAGTTCTTC.

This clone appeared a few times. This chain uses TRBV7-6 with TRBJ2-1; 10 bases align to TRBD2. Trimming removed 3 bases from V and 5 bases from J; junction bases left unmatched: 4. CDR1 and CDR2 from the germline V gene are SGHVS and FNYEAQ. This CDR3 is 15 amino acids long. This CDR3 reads CASSFSGRTHNEQFF. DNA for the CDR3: TGTGCCAGCAGCTTTAGCGGGAGGACGCACAATGAGCAGTTCTTC.

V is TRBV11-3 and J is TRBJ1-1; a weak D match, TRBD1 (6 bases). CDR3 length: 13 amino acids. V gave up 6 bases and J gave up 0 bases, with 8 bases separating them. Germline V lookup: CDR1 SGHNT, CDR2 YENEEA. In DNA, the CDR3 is TGTGCCAGCAGGGACAGAGTGAACACTGAAGCTTTCTTT. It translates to CASRDRVNTEAFF.

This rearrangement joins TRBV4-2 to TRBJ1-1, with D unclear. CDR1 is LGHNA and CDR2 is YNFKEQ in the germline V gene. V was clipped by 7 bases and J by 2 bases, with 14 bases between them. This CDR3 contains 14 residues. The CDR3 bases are TGTGCCAGCACCTTGCCCGACGCAAACACTGAAGCTTTCTTT. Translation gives CASTLPDANTEAFF.

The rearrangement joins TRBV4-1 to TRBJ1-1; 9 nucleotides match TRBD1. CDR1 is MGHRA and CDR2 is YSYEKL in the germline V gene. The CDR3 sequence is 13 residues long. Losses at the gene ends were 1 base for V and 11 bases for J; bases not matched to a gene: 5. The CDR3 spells CASSQGLQGAAFF. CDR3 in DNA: TGCGCCAGCAGCCAAGGTCTACAGGGGGCGGCTTTCTTT.

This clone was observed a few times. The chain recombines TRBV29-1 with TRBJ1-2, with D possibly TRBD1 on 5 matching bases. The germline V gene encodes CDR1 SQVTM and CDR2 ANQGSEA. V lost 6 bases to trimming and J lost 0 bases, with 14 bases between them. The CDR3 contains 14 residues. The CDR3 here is CSVATGPANYGYTF. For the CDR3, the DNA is TGCAGCGTGGCAACAGGTCCAGCTAACTATGGCTACACCTTC. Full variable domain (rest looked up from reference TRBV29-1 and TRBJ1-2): SAVISQKPSRDICQRGTSLTIQCQVDSQVTMMFWYRQQPGQSLTLIATANQGSEATYESGFVIDKFPISRPNLTFSTLTVSNMSPEDSSIYLCSVATGPANYGYTFGSGTRLTVV.

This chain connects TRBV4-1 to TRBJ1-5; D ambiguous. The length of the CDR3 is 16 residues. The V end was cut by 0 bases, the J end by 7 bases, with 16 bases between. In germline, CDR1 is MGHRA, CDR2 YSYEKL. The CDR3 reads CASSQEYSYNGQPQHF. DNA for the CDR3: TGCGCCAGCAGCCAAGAGTATTCATACAATGGCCAGCCCCAGCATTTT.

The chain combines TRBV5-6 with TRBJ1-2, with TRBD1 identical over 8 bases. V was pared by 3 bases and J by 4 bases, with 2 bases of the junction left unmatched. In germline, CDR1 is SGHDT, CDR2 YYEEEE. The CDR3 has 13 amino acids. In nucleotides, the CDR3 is TGTGCCAGCAGCTCGGACAGGGCCTATGGCTACACCTTC. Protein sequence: CASSSDRAYGYTF.

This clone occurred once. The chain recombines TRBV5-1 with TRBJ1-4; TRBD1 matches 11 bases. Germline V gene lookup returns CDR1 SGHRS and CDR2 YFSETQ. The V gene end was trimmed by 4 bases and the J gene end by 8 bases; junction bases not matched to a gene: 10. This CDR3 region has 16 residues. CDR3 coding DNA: TGCGCCAGCAGCCCGGGACAGGGGGATGCGTGGGAAAAACTGTTTTTT. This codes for CASSPGQGDAWEKLFF.

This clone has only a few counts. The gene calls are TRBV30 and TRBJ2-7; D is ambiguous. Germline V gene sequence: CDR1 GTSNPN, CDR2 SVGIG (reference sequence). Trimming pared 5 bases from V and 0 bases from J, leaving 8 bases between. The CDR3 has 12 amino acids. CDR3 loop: CAWGPSSYEQYF. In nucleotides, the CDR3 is TGTGCCTGGGGACCCAGCTCCTACGAGCAGTACTTC.

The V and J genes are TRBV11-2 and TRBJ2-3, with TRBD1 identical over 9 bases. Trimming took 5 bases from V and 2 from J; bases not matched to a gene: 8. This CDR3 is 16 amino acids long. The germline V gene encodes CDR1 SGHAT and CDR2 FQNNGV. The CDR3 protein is CASSPLRDRVTDTQYF. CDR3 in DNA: TGTGCCAGCAGCCCCCTCCGGGACAGGGTCACAGATACGCAGTATTTT.

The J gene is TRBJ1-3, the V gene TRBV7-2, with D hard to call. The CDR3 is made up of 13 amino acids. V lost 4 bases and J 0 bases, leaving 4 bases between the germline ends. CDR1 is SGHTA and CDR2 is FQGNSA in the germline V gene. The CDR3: CASSWDSGNTIYF. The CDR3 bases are TGTGCCAGCAGCTGGGACTCTGGAAACACCATATATTTT.

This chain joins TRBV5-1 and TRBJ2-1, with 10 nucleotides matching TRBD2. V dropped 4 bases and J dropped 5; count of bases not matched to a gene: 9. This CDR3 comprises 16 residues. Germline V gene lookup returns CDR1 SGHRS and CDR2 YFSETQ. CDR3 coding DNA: TGCGCCAGCAGCGACCTAGCGGGAGATACGCACAATGAGCAGTTCTTC. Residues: CASSDLAGDTHNEQFF.